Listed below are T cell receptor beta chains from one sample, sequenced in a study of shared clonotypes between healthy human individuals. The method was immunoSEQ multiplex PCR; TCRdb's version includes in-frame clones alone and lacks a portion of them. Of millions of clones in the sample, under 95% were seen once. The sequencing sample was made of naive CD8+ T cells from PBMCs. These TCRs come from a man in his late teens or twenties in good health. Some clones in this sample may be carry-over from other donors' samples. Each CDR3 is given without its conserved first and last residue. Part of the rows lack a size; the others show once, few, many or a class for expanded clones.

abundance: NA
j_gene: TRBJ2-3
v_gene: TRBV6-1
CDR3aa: ASSEEVLLAGVFSTDTQY

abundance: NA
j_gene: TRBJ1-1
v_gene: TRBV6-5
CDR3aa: ASSYRSGQSEAF

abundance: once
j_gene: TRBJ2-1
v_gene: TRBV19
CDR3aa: ASSSDRLTYNEQF

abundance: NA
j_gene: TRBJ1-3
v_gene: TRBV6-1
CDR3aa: ASSDPQTGARNTIY

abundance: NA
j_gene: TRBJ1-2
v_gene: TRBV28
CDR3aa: ASSPGSLGYT

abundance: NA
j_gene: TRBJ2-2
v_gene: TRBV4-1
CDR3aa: ASSQEGEGGTGELF

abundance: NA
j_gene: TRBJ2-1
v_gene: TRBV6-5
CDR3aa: ASSPWGAEQF

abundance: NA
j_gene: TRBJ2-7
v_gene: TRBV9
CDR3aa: ASSVGRADYEQY

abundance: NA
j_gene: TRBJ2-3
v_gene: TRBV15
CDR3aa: ATSRDYPKYTDTQY

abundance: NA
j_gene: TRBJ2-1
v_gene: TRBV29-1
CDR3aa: SVRKTSVTYNEQF

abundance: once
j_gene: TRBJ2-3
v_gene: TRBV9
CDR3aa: ASSGEWGAHTQY

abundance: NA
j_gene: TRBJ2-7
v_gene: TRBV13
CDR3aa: ASTQGRTTGGPSNEQY

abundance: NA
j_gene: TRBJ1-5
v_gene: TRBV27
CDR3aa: ASSPRGGPRANQPQH

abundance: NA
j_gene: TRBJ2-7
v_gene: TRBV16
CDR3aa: ASSLGQALAPGRYEQY

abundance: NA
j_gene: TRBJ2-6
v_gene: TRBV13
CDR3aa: ASSLLAGRPGANVLT

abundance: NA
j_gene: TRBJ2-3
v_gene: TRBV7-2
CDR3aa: ASSGGGRFRTDTQY

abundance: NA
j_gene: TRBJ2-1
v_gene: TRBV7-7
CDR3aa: ASSTTSRGEQF

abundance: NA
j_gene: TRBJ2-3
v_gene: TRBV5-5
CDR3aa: ASPPGVGASDTQY

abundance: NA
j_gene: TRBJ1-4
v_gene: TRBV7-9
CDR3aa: ASSLRGREEKLF

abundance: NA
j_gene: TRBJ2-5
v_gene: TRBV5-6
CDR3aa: ASSRDRGQGKTQY

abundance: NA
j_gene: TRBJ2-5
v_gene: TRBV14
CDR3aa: ASSRFRDPEETQY

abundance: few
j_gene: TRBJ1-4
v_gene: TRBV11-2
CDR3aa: ASSSWTETNEKLF

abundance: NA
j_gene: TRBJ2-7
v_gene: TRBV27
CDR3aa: ASSSEYRGSYEQY

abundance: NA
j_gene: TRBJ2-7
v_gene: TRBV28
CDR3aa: ASRIPGQGYEQY

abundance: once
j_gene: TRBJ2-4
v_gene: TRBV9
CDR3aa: ASSVVSGTFLH

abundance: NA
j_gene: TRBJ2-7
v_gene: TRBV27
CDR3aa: ASSWGLSYEQY

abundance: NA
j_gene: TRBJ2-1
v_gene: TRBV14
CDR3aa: ASSHFNAGANEQF

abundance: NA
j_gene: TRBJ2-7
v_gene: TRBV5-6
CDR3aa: ASSGSTSGSTRYEQY

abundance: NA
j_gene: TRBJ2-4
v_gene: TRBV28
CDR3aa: ASQGQENIQY

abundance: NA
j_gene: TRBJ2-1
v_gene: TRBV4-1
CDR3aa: ASSLGTSGSNEQF

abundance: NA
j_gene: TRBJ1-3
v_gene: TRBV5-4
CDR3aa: ASSLATGSGNTIY

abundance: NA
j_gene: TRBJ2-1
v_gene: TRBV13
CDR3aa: ASSLASRHEQF

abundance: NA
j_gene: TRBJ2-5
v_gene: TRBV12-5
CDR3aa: ASGLAPAEETQY

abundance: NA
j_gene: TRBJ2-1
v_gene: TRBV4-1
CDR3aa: ASSQARTGVYNEQF

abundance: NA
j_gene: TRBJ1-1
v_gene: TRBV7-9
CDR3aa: ASSNGQGGLTEAF

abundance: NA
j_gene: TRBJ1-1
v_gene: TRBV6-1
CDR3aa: AADRPLNTEAF

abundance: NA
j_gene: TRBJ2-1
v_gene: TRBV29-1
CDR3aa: SALGRTDTDEQF

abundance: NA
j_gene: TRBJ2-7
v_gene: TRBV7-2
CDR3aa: ASSILEAGERAYEQY

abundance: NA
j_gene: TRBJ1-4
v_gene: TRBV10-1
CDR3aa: ASSEGGTNEKLF

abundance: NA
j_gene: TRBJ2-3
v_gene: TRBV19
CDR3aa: ASSIARDSRDTQY